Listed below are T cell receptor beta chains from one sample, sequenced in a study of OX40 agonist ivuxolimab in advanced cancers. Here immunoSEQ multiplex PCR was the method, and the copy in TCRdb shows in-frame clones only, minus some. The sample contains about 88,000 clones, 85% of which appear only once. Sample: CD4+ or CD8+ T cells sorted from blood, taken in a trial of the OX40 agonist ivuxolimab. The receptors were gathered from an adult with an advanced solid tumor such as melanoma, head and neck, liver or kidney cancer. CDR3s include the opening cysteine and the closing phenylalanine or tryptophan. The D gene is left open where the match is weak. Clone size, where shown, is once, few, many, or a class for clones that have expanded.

CDR3 DNA: TGTGCCAGCAGTTACTCAGCGGAGGCTCAGCCCCAGCATTTT; CDR3 protein: CASSYSAEAQPQHF; clone size: -; V gene: TRBV6-6; J gene: TRBJ1-5; D gene: -
CDR3 DNA: TGTGCCAGCAGCTTTCAGGGGGCTAACACTGAAGCTTTCTTT; CDR3 protein: CASSFQGANTEAFF; clone size: -; V gene: TRBV7-9; J gene: TRBJ1-1; D gene: TRBD1
CDR3 DNA: TGTGCCAGCAGTACCGAGGGAACTAACTATGGCTACACCTTC; CDR3 protein: CASSTEGTNYGYTF; clone size: -; V gene: TRBV6-5; J gene: TRBJ1-2; D gene: -
CDR3 DNA: TGTGCCAGCAGTGATGGTAGGAGGGGCTGGTACACTGAAGCTTTCTTT; CDR3 protein: CASSDGRRGWYTEAFF; clone size: -; V gene: TRBV28; J gene: TRBJ1-1; D gene: -
CDR3 DNA: TGTGCCAGCAGTAAGTCGGGGCATCTCTACGAGCAGTACTTC; CDR3 protein: CASSKSGHLYEQYF; clone size: -; V gene: TRBV25-1; J gene: TRBJ2-7; D gene: -
CDR3 DNA: TGTGCCAGCAGTTTATCCCCGCTAAGAGGGAGGGCCCTCTACGAGCAGTACTTC; CDR3 protein: CASSLSPLRGRALYEQYF; clone size: -; V gene: TRBV27; J gene: TRBJ2-7; D gene: TRBD2
CDR3 DNA: TGTGCCAGCAGTCGGGACAGGGCTTCCGGAAACACCATATATTTT; CDR3 protein: CASSRDRASGNTIYF; clone size: -; V gene: TRBV6-5; J gene: TRBJ1-3; D gene: TRBD1
CDR3 DNA: TGTGCCAGCAGCTTGACTAGCGGGAGTTCTGAGCAGTTCTTC; CDR3 protein: CASSLTSGSSEQFF; clone size: -; V gene: TRBV7-9; J gene: TRBJ2-1; D gene: TRBD2
CDR3 DNA: TGTGCCAGCAGCGTCTCCAGGACAGGGTTCACAGATACGCAGTATTTT; CDR3 protein: CASSVSRTGFTDTQYF; clone size: once; V gene: TRBV9; J gene: TRBJ2-3; D gene: TRBD1
CDR3 DNA: TGCGCCAGCAGCCAACGACTAGCGGGAGGGAATGAGCAGTTCTTC; CDR3 protein: CASSQRLAGGNEQFF; clone size: -; V gene: TRBV4-1; J gene: TRBJ2-1; D gene: TRBD2
CDR3 DNA: TGCGCCAGCAGCCAAGATCCACGGACCAAAAACATTCAGTACTTC; CDR3 protein: CASSQDPRTKNIQYF; clone size: -; V gene: TRBV4-1; J gene: TRBJ2-4; D gene: -
CDR3 DNA: TGTGCCAGCTCACCGACAGCTAACCAAGAGACCCAGTACTTC; CDR3 protein: CASSPTANQETQYF; clone size: -; V gene: TRBV18; J gene: TRBJ2-5; D gene: -
CDR3 DNA: TGTGCCAGCAGTTTTGAGGGGGCCGGAAACACCATATATTTT; CDR3 protein: CASSFEGAGNTIYF; clone size: -; V gene: TRBV28; J gene: TRBJ1-3; D gene: TRBD1
CDR3 DNA: TGTGCCAGCAGCTTAATCCGGGACTCCAAATATGGCTACACCTTC; CDR3 protein: CASSLIRDSKYGYTF; clone size: -; V gene: TRBV7-2; J gene: TRBJ1-2; D gene: -
CDR3 DNA: TGCGCCAGCAGCTTGCCCCAACAGGGTCGAAACACCATATATTTT; CDR3 protein: CASSLPQQGRNTIYF; clone size: few; V gene: TRBV5-1; J gene: TRBJ1-3; D gene: -
CDR3 DNA: TGTGCCAGCAGTTTAGGGGAGTTTGGCTACACCTTC; CDR3 protein: CASSLGEFGYTF; clone size: -; V gene: TRBV2; J gene: TRBJ1-2; D gene: -
CDR3 DNA: TGTGCCAGCAGCTTGGCCCGGGGGAAAGAGACCCAGTACTTC; CDR3 protein: CASSLARGKETQYF; clone size: -; V gene: TRBV5-4; J gene: TRBJ2-5; D gene: -
CDR3 DNA: TGTGCCAGCAGTGAGGTGGGTAGGGGGGCCTATAATTCACCCCTCCACTTT; CDR3 protein: CASSEVGRGAYNSPLHF; clone size: -; V gene: TRBV28; J gene: TRBJ1-6; D gene: -
CDR3 DNA: TGTGCCAGCAGCGGGGTCTTGGGGCCCTACGAGCAGTACTTC; CDR3 protein: CASSGVLGPYEQYF; clone size: -; V gene: TRBV6-1; J gene: TRBJ2-7; D gene: -
CDR3 DNA: TGTGCCAGTATGGAGCACTCCTCCTACAATGAGCAGTTCTTC; CDR3 protein: CASMEHSSYNEQFF; clone size: -; V gene: TRBV19; J gene: TRBJ2-1; D gene: -
CDR3 DNA: TGTGCCAGTAGCAACAGTTACTCTGGAAACACCATATATTTT; CDR3 protein: CASSNSYSGNTIYF; clone size: few; V gene: TRBV19; J gene: TRBJ1-3; D gene: -
CDR3 DNA: TGTGCCAGCAGTTACCAATACGAGCAGTACTTC; CDR3 protein: CASSYQYEQYF; clone size: -; V gene: TRBV6-5; J gene: TRBJ2-7; D gene: -
CDR3 DNA: TGTGCCAGCAGCTTATTCGGAAATGGACAGGGGGAAAACATTCAGTACTTC; CDR3 protein: CASSLFGNGQGENIQYF; clone size: -; V gene: TRBV7-3; J gene: TRBJ2-4; D gene: TRBD1
CDR3 DNA: TGTGCCACCAGCCCTGGAAACACCATATATTTT; CDR3 protein: CATSPGNTIYF; clone size: once; V gene: TRBV2; J gene: TRBJ1-3; D gene: -
CDR3 DNA: TGTGCCAGCAGCTCACGGACGCACGGTCCCCAAGAGACCCAGTACTTC; CDR3 protein: CASSSRTHGPQETQYF; clone size: -; V gene: TRBV7-2; J gene: TRBJ2-5; D gene: -
CDR3 DNA: TGTGCCAGCAGCCAAGCCTCCCGGGACGCCGGGGCTTTCTTT; CDR3 protein: CASSQASRDAGAFF; clone size: -; V gene: TRBV14; J gene: TRBJ1-1; D gene: -
CDR3 DNA: TGTGCCAGCCGGGACAGGGGGCACAGCACTGAAGCTTTCTTT; CDR3 protein: CASRDRGHSTEAFF; clone size: few; V gene: TRBV19; J gene: TRBJ1-1; D gene: TRBD1
CDR3 DNA: TGTGCCAGCAGTGAATGGAGGGCTAGCGGGAGCCGCGAGCAGTACTTC; CDR3 protein: CASSEWRASGSREQYF; clone size: -; V gene: TRBV6-1; J gene: TRBJ2-7; D gene: TRBD2
CDR3 DNA: TGTGCCAGCACCATTGGCGGGGAGCTGTTTTTT; CDR3 protein: CASTIGGELFF; clone size: -; V gene: TRBV5-6; J gene: TRBJ2-2; D gene: -
CDR3 DNA: TGTGCCAGCAGCTTCGACAGGGCACCTTACAATGAGCAGTTCTTC; CDR3 protein: CASSFDRAPYNEQFF; clone size: -; V gene: TRBV7-3; J gene: TRBJ2-1; D gene: TRBD1
CDR3 DNA: TGCAGCGTTGATAGGGCAGGGGAAGCTTTCTTT; CDR3 protein: CSVDRAGEAFF; clone size: -; V gene: TRBV29-1; J gene: TRBJ1-1; D gene: -
CDR3 DNA: TGTGCCAGCAGCTTTACTAGCGGGGATACGCAGTATTTT; CDR3 protein: CASSFTSGDTQYF; clone size: -; V gene: TRBV7-2; J gene: TRBJ2-3; D gene: TRBD2
CDR3 DNA: TGTGCCAGCACCTTCTCGGGGGCTGAAGCTTTCTTT; CDR3 protein: CASTFSGAEAFF; clone size: -; V gene: TRBV7-8; J gene: TRBJ1-1; D gene: -
CDR3 DNA: TGTGCCAGCAGCTTAACGAGGGATAAAGGGGCTGAAGCTTTCTTT; CDR3 protein: CASSLTRDKGAEAFF; clone size: -; V gene: TRBV7-3; J gene: TRBJ1-1; D gene: -
CDR3 DNA: TGTGCCAGCAGCTTAGGGCTAGCGGGGAGCACAGATACGCAGTATTTT; CDR3 protein: CASSLGLAGSTDTQYF; clone size: -; V gene: TRBV7-2; J gene: TRBJ2-3; D gene: TRBD2
CDR3 DNA: TGTGCCTGGAGTGTACGGACAGGGGGGAATCAGCCCCAGCATTTT; CDR3 protein: CAWSVRTGGNQPQHF; clone size: -; V gene: TRBV30; J gene: TRBJ1-5; D gene: TRBD1
CDR3 DNA: TGCAGTGCCGGCCAGTCTCGTGGCTACACCTTC; CDR3 protein: CSAGQSRGYTF; clone size: -; V gene: TRBV20-1; J gene: TRBJ1-2; D gene: -